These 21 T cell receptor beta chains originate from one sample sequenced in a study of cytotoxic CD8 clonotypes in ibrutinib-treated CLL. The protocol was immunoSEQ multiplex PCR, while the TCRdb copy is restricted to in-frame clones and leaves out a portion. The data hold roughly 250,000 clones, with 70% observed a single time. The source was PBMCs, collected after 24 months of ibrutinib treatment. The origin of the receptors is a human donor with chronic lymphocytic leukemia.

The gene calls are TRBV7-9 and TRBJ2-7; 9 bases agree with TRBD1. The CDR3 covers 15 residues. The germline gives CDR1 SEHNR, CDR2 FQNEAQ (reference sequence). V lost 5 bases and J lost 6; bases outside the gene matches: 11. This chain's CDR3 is CASSPSGTGPGEQYF. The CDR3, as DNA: TGTGCCAGCAGCCCGTCCGGGACAGGGCCCGGCGAGCAGTACTTC.

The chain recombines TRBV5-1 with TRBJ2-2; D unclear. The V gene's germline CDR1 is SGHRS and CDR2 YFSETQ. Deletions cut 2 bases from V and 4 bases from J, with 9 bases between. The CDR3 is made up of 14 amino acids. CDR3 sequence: CASSFQESTGELFF. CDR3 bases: TGCGCCAGCAGCTTTCAGGAGAGCACCGGGGAGCTGTTTTTT. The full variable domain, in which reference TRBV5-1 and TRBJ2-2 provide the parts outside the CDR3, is KAGVTQTPRYLIKTRGQQVTLSCSPISGHRSVSWYQQTPGQGLQFLFEYFSETQRNKGNFPGRFSGRQFSNSRSEMNVSTLELGDSALYLCASSFQESTGELFFGEGSRLTVL.

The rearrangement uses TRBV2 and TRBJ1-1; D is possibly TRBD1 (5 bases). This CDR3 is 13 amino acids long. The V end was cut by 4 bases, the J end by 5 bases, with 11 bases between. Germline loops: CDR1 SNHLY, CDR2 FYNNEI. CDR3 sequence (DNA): TGTGCCAGCAGTGGGGGGTGGGTAACTGAAGCTTTCTTT. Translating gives CASSGGWVTEAFF.

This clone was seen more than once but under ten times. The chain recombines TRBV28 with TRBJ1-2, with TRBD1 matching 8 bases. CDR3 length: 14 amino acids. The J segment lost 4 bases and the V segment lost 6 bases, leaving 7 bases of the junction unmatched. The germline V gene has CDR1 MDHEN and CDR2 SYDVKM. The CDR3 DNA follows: TGTGCCAGCAGATGGACAGGGATTTCCTATGGCTACACCTTC. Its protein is CASRWTGISYGYTF.

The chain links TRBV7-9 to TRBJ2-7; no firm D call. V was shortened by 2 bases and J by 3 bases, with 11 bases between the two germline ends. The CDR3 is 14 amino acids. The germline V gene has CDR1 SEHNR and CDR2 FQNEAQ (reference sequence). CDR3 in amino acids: CASSLFDNHYEQYF. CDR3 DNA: TGTGCCAGCAGCTTATTCGACAACCACTACGAGCAGTACTTC.

The CDR3 reads CASSLVSTTEAFF. In nucleotides, the CDR3 is TGCGCCAGCAGCTTGGTTTCCACCACTGAAGCTTTCTTT. The rearrangement joins TRBV5-1 to TRBJ1-1; D call uncertain. V was shortened by 0 bases and J by 4 bases, with 7 bases between the two germline ends. The CDR3 covers 13 residues. Germline V gives CDR1 SGHRS, CDR2 YFSETQ.

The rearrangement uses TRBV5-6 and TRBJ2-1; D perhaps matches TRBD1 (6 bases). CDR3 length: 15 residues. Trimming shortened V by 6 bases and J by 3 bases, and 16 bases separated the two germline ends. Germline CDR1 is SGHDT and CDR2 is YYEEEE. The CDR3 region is CASTQTYRDYNEQFF. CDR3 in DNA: TGTGCCAGCACCCAAACCTACAGGGACTACAATGAGCAGTTCTTC.

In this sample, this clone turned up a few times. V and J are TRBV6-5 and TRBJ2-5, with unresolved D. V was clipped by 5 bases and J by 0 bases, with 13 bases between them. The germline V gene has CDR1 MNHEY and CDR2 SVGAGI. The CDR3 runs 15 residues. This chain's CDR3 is CASSRDLGNQETQYF. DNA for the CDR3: TGTGCCAGCAGTCGTGACCTCGGCAACCAAGAGACCCAGTACTTC.

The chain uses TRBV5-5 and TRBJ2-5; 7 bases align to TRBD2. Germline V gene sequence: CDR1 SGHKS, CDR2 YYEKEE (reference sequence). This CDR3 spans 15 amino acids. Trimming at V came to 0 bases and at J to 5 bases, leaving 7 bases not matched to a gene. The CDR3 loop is CASSLAAGEGETQYF. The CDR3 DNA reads TGTGCCAGCAGCTTGGCGGCGGGAGAAGGCGAGACCCAGTACTTC.

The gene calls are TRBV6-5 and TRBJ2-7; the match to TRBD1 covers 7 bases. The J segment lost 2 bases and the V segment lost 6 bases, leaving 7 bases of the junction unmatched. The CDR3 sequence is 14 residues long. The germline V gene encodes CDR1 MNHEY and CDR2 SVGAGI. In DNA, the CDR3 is TGTGCCAGCAGCTACGGACAGGAAACCTACGAGCAGTACTTC. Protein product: CASSYGQETYEQYF.

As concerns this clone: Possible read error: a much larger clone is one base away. CDR3 nucleotide sequence: TGTGCCAGCAGCTTAAACACCGGGGAGCTGTTTTTT. Translating gives CASSLNTGELFF. The chain combines TRBV7-2 with TRBJ2-2; no clear D gene. Germline assignment: CDR1 SGHTA and CDR2 FQGNSA. CDR3 length equals 12 residues. V shed 2 bases and J shed 2 bases, with 0 bases lying between them.

CDR3 amino acids: CASSLSRSGQPQHF. The CDR3 DNA follows: TGTGCCAGCAGTTTATCTCGGTCTGGTCAGCCCCAGCATTTT. The rearrangement uses TRBV27 and TRBJ1-5; no definite D call. This CDR3 has 14 amino acids. V gave up 0 bases and J gave up 6 bases, with 9 bases separating them. Germline CDR1 and CDR2: MNHEY and SMNVEV (reference sequence).

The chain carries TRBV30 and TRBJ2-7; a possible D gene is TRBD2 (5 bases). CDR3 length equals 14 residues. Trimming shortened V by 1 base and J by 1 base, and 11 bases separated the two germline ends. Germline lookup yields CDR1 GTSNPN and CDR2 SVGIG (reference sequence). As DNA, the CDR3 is TGTGCCTGGAGTGCGGGGATTGGGTCCTACGAGCAGTACTTC. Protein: CAWSAGIGSYEQYF. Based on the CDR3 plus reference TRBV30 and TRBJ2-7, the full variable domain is SQTIHQWPATLVQPVGSPLSLECTVEGTSNPNLYWYRQAAGRGLQLLFYSVGIGQISSEVPQNLSASRPQDRQFILSSKKLLLSDSGFYLCAWSAGIGSYEQYFGPGTRLTVT.

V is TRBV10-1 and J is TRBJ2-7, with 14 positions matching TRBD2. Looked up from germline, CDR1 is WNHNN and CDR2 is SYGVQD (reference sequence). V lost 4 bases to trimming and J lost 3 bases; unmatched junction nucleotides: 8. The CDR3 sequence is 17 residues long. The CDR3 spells CASSGPGTSGSSYEQYF. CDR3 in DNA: TGCGCCAGCAGTGGACCCGGGACTAGCGGGAGTAGCTACGAGCAGTACTTC.

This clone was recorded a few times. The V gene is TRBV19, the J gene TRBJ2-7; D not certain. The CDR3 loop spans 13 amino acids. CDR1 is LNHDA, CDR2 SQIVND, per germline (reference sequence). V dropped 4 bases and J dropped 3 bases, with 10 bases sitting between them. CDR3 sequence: CASSTGADYEQYF. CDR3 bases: TGTGCCAGTAGTACGGGCGCGGACTACGAGCAGTACTTC.

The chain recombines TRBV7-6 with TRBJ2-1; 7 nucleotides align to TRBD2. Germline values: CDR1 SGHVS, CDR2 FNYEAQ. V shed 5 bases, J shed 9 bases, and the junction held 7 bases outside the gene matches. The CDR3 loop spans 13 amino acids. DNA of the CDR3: TGTGCCAGCAGCGAAGGACCTAGCGGTGAGCAGTTCTTC. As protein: CASSEGPSGEQFF.

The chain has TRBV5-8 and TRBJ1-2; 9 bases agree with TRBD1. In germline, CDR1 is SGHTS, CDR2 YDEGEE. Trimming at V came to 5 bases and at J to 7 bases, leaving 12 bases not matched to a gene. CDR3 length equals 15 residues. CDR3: CASSDPGQGWGGYTF. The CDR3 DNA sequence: TGTGCCAGCAGTGATCCGGGACAGGGATGGGGTGGCTACACCTTC. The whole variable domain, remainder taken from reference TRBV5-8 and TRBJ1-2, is EAGVTQSPTHLIKTRGQQATLRCSPISGHTSVYWYQQALGLGLQFLLWYDEGEERNRGNFPPRFSGRQFPNYSSELNVNALELEDSALYLCASSDPGQGWGGYTFGSGTRLTVV.

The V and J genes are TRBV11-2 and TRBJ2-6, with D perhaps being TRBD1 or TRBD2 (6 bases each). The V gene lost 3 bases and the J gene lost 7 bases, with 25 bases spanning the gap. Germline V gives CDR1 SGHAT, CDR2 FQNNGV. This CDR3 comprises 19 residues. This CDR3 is CASSFRGGGGTTGANVLTF. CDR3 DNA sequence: TGTGCCAGCAGCTTTAGAGGTGGAGGGGGGACGACGGGAGCCAACGTCCTGACTTTC.

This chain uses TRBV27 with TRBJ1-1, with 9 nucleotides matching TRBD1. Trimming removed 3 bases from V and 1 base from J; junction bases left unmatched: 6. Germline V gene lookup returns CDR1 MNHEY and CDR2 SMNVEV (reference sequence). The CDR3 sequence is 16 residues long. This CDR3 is CASSLGTGTGNTEAFF. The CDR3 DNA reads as TGTGCCAGCAGTTTGGGGACAGGGACCGGGAACACTGAAGCTTTCTTT.

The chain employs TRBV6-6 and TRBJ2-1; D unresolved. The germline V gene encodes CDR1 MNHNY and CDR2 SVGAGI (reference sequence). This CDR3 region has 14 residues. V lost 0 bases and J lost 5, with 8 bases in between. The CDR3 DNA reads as TGTGCCAGCAGTTACTCGAACAGTAACAATGAGCAGTTCTTC. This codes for CASSYSNSNNEQFF.

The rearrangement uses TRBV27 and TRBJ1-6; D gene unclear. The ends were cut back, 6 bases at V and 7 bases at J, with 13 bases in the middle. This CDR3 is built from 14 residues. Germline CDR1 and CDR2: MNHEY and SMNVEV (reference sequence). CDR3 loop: CASSSFRSNSPLHF. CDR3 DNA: TGTGCCAGCAGCTCATTCAGATCGAATTCACCCCTCCACTTT.